The 28 T cell receptor beta chains below were found in one sample sequenced in a study of T cell responses to AZD1222 COVID-19 vaccine (dated by TCRdb to the early 2020s). According to the study, the label for this sample's time point signals: baseline before first vaccination. Library prep was done by the immunoSEQ multiplex PCR assay. TCRdb stores this immuneACCESS table with in-frame sequences only. Part of the clones is absent; in the studies checked, under half of the shortfall reflects unresolved V genes, and no reason is known for the rest. This sample comprises 130,000 to 150,000 clones, more than 90% of them detected only once. Over 1.5% of the sample is in the top ten clones. Here the sequenced sample was peripheral blood, taken on day 0 of AZD1222 vaccination. Every receptor here comes from an adult in good health.

V gene TRBV6-5 combines with J gene TRBJ2-5; TRBD2 might be the D (6 bases). This CDR3 region has 15 residues. V was cut by 6 bases and J by 5 bases, with 19 bases left in between. In germline, CDR1 is MNHEY, CDR2 SVGAGI. The CDR3 region has the DNA TGTGCCAGCAGGACCGGGAGACTGGGGGTGGAGACCCAGTACTTC. It encodes CASRTGRLGVETQYF.

This clone has only one observation. The junction differs from germline at one of its ends, possibly a read error. The V and J genes are TRBV6-2 or TRBV6-3 and TRBJ2-7; TRBD2 matches 10 bases. This CDR3 has 13 amino acids. Germline values: CDR1 MNHEY, CDR2 SVGEGT. The CDR3 loop reads CASSYGTIAGGSF. In nucleotides, the CDR3 is TGTGCCAGCAGTTACGGTACCATAGCGGGAGGCTCCTTC.

V gene TRBV4-1 combines with J gene TRBJ2-1; tentatively, D is TRBD2 (6 bases). Germline CDR1 MGHRA, CDR2 YSYEKL. This CDR3 region has 13 residues. With 3 bases removed from V and 9 bases from J, the gap between germline ends came to 12 bases. This chain's CDR3 is CASSHLTRGEQFF. In DNA form, the CDR3 reads TGCGCCAGCAGCCACCTGACTAGGGGTGAGCAGTTCTTC.

This clone was found once. The gene calls are TRBV2 and TRBJ2-1; the D gene is possibly TRBD2 (5 bases). The CDR3 runs to 19 residues. Trimming took 7 bases from V and 5 from J, leaving 30 bases between them. Germline CDR1 is SNHLY and CDR2 is FYNNEI. Here the CDR3 DNA reads TGTGCCAGCACCCCGTGGGAGCACTACGCCTCCACCTGGGACAATGAGCAGTTCTTC. Translating it yields CASTPWEHYASTWDNEQFF.

The sample holds a few counts of this clone. The V gene is TRBV7-9, the J gene TRBJ2-7; tentative D call: TRBD2 (6 bases). V lost 6 bases and J 5 bases, leaving 17 bases between the germline ends. Germline-derived CDR1 and CDR2 are SEHNR and FQNEAQ (reference sequence). This CDR3 has 14 amino acids. CDR3 region: CASSVGLPSHEQYF. The DNA for the CDR3 is TGTGCCAGCAGTGTAGGACTACCGTCCCACGAGCAGTACTTC.

This sequence joins TRBV2 and TRBJ1-4; D might be TRBD1 (5 bases). The CDR3 length is 15 residues. CDR1 and CDR2 (germline): SNHLY, FYNNEI. With 1 base removed from V and 2 bases from J, the gap between germline ends came to 8 bases. CDR3 coding DNA: TGTGCCAGCAGTGAAGTCAGGGACACTAATGAAAAACTGTTTTTT. Translating it yields CASSEVRDTNEKLFF.

V is TRBV11-2 and J is TRBJ2-4, with 8 bases that match TRBD1. The junction had 12 bases not matched to a gene; V was cut back by 0 bases and J by 14 bases. Germline V gene lookup returns CDR1 SGHAT and CDR2 FQNNGV. The CDR3 contains 15 residues. The CDR3 sequence is CASSLDGGTGNQEYF. The CDR3 DNA sequence: TGTGCCAGCAGCTTAGATGGGGGGACAGGAAACCAGGAGTACTTC.

The chain links TRBV10-3 to TRBJ1-2; D unresolved. V was shortened by 4 bases and J by 8 bases, with 20 bases between the two germline ends. The CDR3 extends over 15 amino acids. Germline CDR1 reads ENHRY; CDR2 reads SYGVKD. Here the CDR3 DNA reads TGTGCCATCAGTGGATTTGAGGGCTCAGGAGACGGCTACACCTTC. It specifies CAISGFEGSGDGYTF.

V is TRBV24-1 and J is TRBJ1-6; no firm D call. The V and J ends lost 6 bases and 1 base respectively, with 15 bases between them. The CDR3 sequence is 17 residues long. From germline, CDR1 is KGHDR and CDR2 SFDVKD. This chain's CDR3 is CATSIIGIGSYNSPLHF. In DNA form, the CDR3 reads TGTGCCACCAGTATCATTGGGATCGGGTCCTATAATTCACCCCTCCACTTT.

The V and J genes are TRBV4-1 and TRBJ2-7; unclear D gene. The germline gives CDR1 MGHRA, CDR2 YSYEKL. V was pared by 1 base and J by 0 bases, with 4 bases between. This CDR3 region has 13 residues. The CDR3 bases are TGCGCCAGCAGCCAAGTGTACTCCTACGAGCAGTACTTC. Translated, it gives CASSQVYSYEQYF.

This clone was counted a single time. The chain joins TRBV24-1 to TRBJ2-7; 10 bases map to TRBD1. Losses at the gene ends were 9 bases for V and 6 bases for J; bases not matched to a gene: 7. CDR3 length equals 13 residues. Germline CDR1 KGHDR, CDR2 SFDVKD. The CDR3 sequence is CATDGQGGSEQYF. DNA of the CDR3: TGTGCCACCGACGGACAGGGGGGGTCCGAGCAGTACTTC.

Concerning this clone itself: The junction shows a germline mismatch at one end, possibly a read error. The chain recombines TRBV20-1 with TRBJ1-1; D unclear. The CDR3 sequence is 8 residues long. The V gene's germline CDR1 is DFQATT and CDR2 SNEGSKA (reference sequence). CDR3 loop: CSAAPRFF. The DNA for the CDR3 is TGCAGTGCTGCCCCGAGATTTTTT.

The chain combines TRBV13 with TRBJ2-7; 9 bases match TRBD2. This CDR3 spans 14 amino acids. CDR1 is PRHDT and CDR2 is FYEKMQ in the germline V gene (reference sequence). V gave up 2 bases and J gave up 2 bases; unmatched junction bases: 1. The CDR3 protein is CASSLSGRPYEQYF. In DNA form, the CDR3 reads TGTGCCAGCAGCTTAAGCGGGAGGCCCTACGAGCAGTACTTC.

The V call is TRBV7-2, the J call TRBJ1-4; D ambiguous. Trimming stripped 1 base from V and 0 bases from J, with 6 bases between. The CDR3 spans 15 residues. The germline V gene has CDR1 SGHTA and CDR2 FQGNSA. The CDR3 loop reads CASSLVGATNEKLFF. The DNA of the CDR3 is TGTGCCAGCAGCTTAGTCGGTGCAACTAATGAAAAACTGTTTTTT. The variable domain in full, with the rest retrieved from reference TRBV7-2 and TRBJ1-4, is GAGVSQSPSNKVTEKGKDVELRCDPISGHTALYWYRQSLGQGLEFLIYFQGNSAPDKSGLPSDRFSAERTGGSVSTLTIQRTQQEDSAVYLCASSLVGATNEKLFFGSGTQLSVL.

This clone was counted between two and nine times. The chain recombines TRBV27 with TRBJ1-6, with D uncertain. The CDR3 contains 15 residues. Per germline, CDR1 MNHEY and CDR2 SMNVEV (reference sequence). Trimming cost V 2 bases and J 0 bases, with 5 bases left between them. CDR3 sequence reads: CASSLSNSYNSPLHF. The CDR3 nucleotides read TGTGCCAGCAGTTTAAGTAACTCCTATAATTCACCCCTCCACTTT.

This clone was detected once. This chain joins TRBV27 and TRBJ2-3, with a weak D call TRBD2 (6 bases). V lost 3 bases and J 2 bases, leaving 9 bases between the germline ends. The CDR3 runs to 14 residues. Germline V gene lookup returns CDR1 MNHEY and CDR2 SMNVEV (reference sequence). CDR3 protein: CASSLGGYTDTQYF. The CDR3 coding sequence is TGTGCCAGCAGTTTGGGGGGTTACACAGATACGCAGTATTTT.

The chain joins TRBV6-5 to TRBJ1-4; no reliable D call. Germline CDR1 is MNHEY and CDR2 is SVGAGI. Trimming pared 6 bases from V and 1 base from J, leaving 9 bases between. CDR3 length equals 14 residues. CDR3 in DNA: TGTGCCAGCAGAGTAACAATAACTAATGAAAAACTGTTTTTT. Protein sequence: CASRVTITNEKLFF.

The chain uses TRBV20-1 and TRBJ2-1; possibly TRBD1 or TRBD2 for D (5 bases each). This CDR3 is 13 amino acids long. Between the trimmed V and J ends, which lost 3 bases and 0 bases, there was a span of 6 bases. Germline V gene data show CDR1 as DFQATT and CDR2 as SNEGSKA (reference sequence). The CDR3 DNA reads TGCAGTGCTAGTGGGACCTCCTACAATGAGCAGTTCTTC. Its protein product is CSASGTSYNEQFF.

CDR3 loop: CASKGSGSTGANVLTF. DNA for the CDR3: TGTGCCAGTAAGGGTAGCGGGAGTACCGGGGCCAACGTCCTGACTTTC. The chain joins TRBV19 to TRBJ2-6; 9 positions match TRBD2. The germline V gene encodes CDR1 LNHDA and CDR2 SQIVND (reference sequence). J lost 4 bases, V lost 7 bases, and 8 bases had no gene match. This CDR3 contains 16 residues.

The J gene is TRBJ2-1, the V gene TRBV12-3 or TRBV12-4; 7 bases are shared with TRBD1. V gave up 5 bases and J gave up 11 bases; unmatched junction bases: 9. The CDR3 sequence is 13 residues long. The CDR3 region has the DNA TGTGCCAGCAGTAACACGCTGGGACAGCAGCAGTTCTTC. Translated: CASSNTLGQQQFF.

V gene TRBV30 combines with J gene TRBJ1-6; 7 nucleotides agree with TRBD1. With V trimmed by 1 base and J by 10 bases, 4 bases remained unmatched. Germline CDR1 is GTSNPN and CDR2 is SVGIG (reference sequence). This CDR3 has 13 amino acids. The CDR3 DNA is TGTGCCTGGAGTGCTTCCAGGGGGTCACCCCTCCACTTT. Protein: CAWSASRGSPLHF.

The chain has TRBV6-5 and TRBJ1-4; 7 bases line up with TRBD1. The germline gives CDR1 MNHEY, CDR2 SVGAGI. J was trimmed by 4 bases and V by 6 bases; bases with no gene match: 5. The CDR3 runs to 14 residues. The DNA of the CDR3 is TGTGCCAGCAGAATGGGACAGCGTAATGAAAAACTGTTTTTT. Residues: CASRMGQRNEKLFF.

This chain connects TRBV28 to TRBJ2-5; D is undetermined. Trimming removed 6 bases from V and 5 bases from J, with 16 bases in between. The CDR3 length is 14 residues. Germline V gene data show CDR1 as MDHEN and CDR2 as SYDVKM. Here the CDR3 reads CASSFRLAGETQYF. For the CDR3, the DNA is TGTGCCAGCAGCTTTAGACTCGCTGGGGAGACCCAGTACTTC.

CDR3 loop: CASSLEISEKLFF. Here the CDR3 DNA reads TGCGCCAGCAGCTTGGAAATAAGTGAAAAACTGTTTTTT. This chain links TRBV5-1 with TRBJ1-4; no reliable D call. CDR1 is SGHRS and CDR2 is YFSETQ in the germline V gene. V was cut by 0 bases and J by 7 bases, with 7 bases left in between. The CDR3 totals 13 residues. The variable domain in full, completed from reference TRBV5-1 and TRBJ1-4, reads KAGVTQTPRYLIKTRGQQVTLSCSPISGHRSVSWYQQTPGQGLQFLFEYFSETQRNKGNFPGRFSGRQFSNSRSEMNVSTLELGDSALYLCASSLEISEKLFFGSGTQLSVL.

The chain carries TRBV19 and TRBJ1-5; D ambiguous. V was pared by 0 bases and J by 6 bases, with 9 bases between. Per the germline V gene, CDR1 is LNHDA and CDR2 is SQIVND (reference sequence). CDR3 length: 14 amino acids. CDR3 sequence (DNA): TGTGCCAGTAGTATAGATCGAGGTTCTCAGCCCCAGCATTTT. The encoded protein is CASSIDRGSQPQHF.

V and J are TRBV29-1 and TRBJ2-3; 12 nucleotides line up with TRBD2. The J segment lost 5 bases and the V segment lost 3 bases, leaving 3 bases of the junction unmatched. This CDR3 region has 14 residues. Per the germline V gene, CDR1 is SQVTM and CDR2 is ANQGSEA. The CDR3 loop is CSVERLAGEDTQYF. Here the CDR3 DNA reads TGCAGCGTTGAGCGACTAGCGGGAGAAGATACGCAGTATTTT.

The CDR3 DNA follows: TGTGCCAGCAGTCTCAGGACTCATTACGAGCAGTACTTC. Its translation: CASSLRTHYEQYF. The genes are TRBV28 and TRBJ2-7; D is possibly TRBD2 (5 bases). Trimming removed 5 bases from V and 4 bases from J, with 12 bases in between. CDR3 length equals 13 residues. Germline lookup yields CDR1 MDHEN and CDR2 SYDVKM.

The genes are TRBV24-1 and TRBJ2-1, with D perhaps matching TRBD2 (5 bases). V was cut by 4 bases and J by 0 bases, with 12 bases left in between. Germline V gives CDR1 KGHDR, CDR2 SFDVKD. The CDR3 is made up of 16 amino acids. This chain's CDR3 is CATSDLLATSYNEQFF. The CDR3 coding sequence is TGTGCCACCAGTGACCTCTTAGCGACCTCCTACAATGAGCAGTTCTTC.